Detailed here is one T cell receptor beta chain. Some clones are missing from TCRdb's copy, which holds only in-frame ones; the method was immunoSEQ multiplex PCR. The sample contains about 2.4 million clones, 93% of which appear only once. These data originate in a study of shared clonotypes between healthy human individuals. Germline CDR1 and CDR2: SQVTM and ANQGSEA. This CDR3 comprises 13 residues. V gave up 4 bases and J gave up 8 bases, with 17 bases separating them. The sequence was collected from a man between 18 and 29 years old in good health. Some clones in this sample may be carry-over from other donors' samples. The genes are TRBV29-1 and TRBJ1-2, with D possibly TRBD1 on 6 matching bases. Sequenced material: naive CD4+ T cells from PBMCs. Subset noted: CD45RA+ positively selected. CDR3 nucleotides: TGCAGCGTTGGCCCCCTGACAGGAATGGGCTACACCTTC. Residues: CSVGPLTGMGYTF.